Reported below is one T cell receptor beta chain. The CDR3 totals 19 residues. The germline V gene has CDR1 LNHDA and CDR2 SQIVND (reference sequence). The V segment lost 0 bases and the J segment 3 bases; nucleotides outside the gene matches: 15. The data were taken from a study of blood T cell repertoires in COVID-19. Background on the study: The analysed material was cDNA or gDNA that came from T cells, B-cell-depleted T cells, or PBMCs.

Clones were sequenced by immunoSEQ multiplex PCR, and TCRdb holds only the in-frame ones, with some missing. Of around 170,000 clones in the sample, about 80% are singletons; the top ten hold approximately 15%. The gene calls are TRBV19 and TRBJ1-2; 8 positions match TRBD1. This TCR came from a man between 60 and 70 years old who had been exposed to COVID-19. Sequencing used PBMCs or T cells enriched from blood (not recorded which). CDR3 sequence reads: CASSIDPRGQGADDYGYTF. The CDR3 nucleotides are TGTGCCAGTAGTATAGACCCCCGCGGCCAGGGGGCAGACGACTATGGCTACACCTTC.